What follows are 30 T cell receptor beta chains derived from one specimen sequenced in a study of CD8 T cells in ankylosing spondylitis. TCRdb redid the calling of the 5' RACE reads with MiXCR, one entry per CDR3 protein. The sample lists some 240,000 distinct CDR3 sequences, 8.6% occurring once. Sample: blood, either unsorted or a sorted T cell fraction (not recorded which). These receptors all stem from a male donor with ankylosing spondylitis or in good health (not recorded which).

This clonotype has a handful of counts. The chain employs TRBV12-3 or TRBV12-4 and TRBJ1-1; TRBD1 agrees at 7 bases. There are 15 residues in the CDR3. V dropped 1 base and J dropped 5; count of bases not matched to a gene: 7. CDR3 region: CASSLVSGGLTEAFF. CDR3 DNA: TGTGCCAGCAGTTTAGTATCAGGGGGTCTTACTGAAGCTTTCTTT.

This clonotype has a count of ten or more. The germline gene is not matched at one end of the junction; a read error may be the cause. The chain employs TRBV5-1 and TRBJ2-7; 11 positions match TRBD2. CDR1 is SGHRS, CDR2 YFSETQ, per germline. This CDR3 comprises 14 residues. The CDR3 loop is CASSLTSGSYEQYF. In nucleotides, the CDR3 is TGTGCCAGCAGCTTAACTAGCGGGAGCTACGAGCAGTACTTC.

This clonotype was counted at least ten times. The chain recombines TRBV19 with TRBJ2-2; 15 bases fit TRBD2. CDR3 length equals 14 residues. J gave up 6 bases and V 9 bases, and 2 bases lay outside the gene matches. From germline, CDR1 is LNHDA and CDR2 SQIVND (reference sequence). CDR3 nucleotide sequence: TGTGCCAGCGGACTAGCGGGGGGGCCCGGGGAGCTGTTTTTT. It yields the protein CASGLAGGPGELFF.

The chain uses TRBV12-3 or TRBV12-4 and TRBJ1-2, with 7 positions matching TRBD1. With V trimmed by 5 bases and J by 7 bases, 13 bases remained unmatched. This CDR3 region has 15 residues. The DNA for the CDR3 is TGTGCCAGCAGTCCGACAGGGTCGGTGGGTGGTGGCTACACCTTC. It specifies CASSPTGSVGGGYTF.

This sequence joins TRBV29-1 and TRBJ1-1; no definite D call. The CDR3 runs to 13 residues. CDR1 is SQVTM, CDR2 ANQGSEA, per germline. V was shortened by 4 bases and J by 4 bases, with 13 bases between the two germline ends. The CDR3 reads CSVGPGGVTEAFF. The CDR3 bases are TGCAGCGTTGGGCCCGGTGGGGTCACTGAAGCTTTCTTT.

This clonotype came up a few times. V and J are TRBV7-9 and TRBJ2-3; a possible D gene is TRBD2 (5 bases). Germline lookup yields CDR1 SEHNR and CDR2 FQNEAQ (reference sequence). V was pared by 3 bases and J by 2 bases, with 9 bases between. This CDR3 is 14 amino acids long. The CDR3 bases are TGTGCCAGCAGCTTTCGGGGAACCACAGATACGCAGTATTTT. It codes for CASSFRGTTDTQYF.

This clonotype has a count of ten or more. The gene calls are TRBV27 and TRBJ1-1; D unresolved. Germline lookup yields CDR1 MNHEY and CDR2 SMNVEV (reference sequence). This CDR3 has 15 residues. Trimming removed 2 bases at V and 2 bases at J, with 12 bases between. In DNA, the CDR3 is TGTGCCAGCAGTTTAGCGGGAGCCGGCAACACTGAAGCTTTCTTT. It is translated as CASSLAGAGNTEAFF.

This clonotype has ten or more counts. The CDR3 spells CASSVAGATGELFF. The CDR3 region has the DNA TGCGCCAGCAGCGTAGCAGGGGCGACCGGGGAGCTGTTTTTT. This chain links TRBV5-1 with TRBJ2-2; possible D gene TRBD1, 6 bases. V was pared by 4 bases and J by 5 bases, with 12 bases between. CDR3 length equals 14 residues. Germline V gives CDR1 SGHRS, CDR2 YFSETQ. Full variable domain (remainder filled in from reference TRBV5-1 and TRBJ2-2): KAGVTQTPRYLIKTRGQQVTLSCSPISGHRSVSWYQQTPGQGLQFLFEYFSETQRNKGNFPGRFSGRQFSNSRSEMNVSTLELGDSALYLCASSVAGATGELFFGEGSRLTVL.

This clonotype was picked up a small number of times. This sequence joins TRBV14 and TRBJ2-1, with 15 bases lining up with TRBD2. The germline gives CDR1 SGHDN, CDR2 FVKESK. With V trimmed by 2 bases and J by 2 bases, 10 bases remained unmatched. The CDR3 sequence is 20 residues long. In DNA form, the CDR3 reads TGTGCCAGCAGCCAACCGATGGGGACTAGCGGGAGGATTCCCTACAATGAGCAGTTCTTC. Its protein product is CASSQPMGTSGRIPYNEQFF.

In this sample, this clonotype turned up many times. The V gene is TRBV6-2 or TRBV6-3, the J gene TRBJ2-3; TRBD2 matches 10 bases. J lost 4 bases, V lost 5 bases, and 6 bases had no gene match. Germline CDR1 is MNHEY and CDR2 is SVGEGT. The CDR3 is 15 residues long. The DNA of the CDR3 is TGTGCCAGCAGTCCTAGCGGGAGTGGGTCAGATACGCAGTATTTT. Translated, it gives CASSPSGSGSDTQYF.

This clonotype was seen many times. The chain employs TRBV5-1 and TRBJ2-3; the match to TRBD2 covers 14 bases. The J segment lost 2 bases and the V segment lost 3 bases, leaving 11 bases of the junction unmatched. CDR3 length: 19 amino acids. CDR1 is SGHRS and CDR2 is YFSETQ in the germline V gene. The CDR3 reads CASSSEAGTSGGYTDTQYF. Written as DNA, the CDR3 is TGCGCCAGCAGCTCGGAGGCCGGGACTAGCGGGGGCTACACAGATACGCAGTATTTT.

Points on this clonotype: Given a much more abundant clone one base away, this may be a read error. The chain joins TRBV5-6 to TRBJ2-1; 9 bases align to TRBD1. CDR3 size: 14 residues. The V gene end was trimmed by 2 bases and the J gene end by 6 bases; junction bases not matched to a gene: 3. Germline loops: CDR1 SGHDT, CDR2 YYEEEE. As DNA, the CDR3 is TGTGCCAGCAGCTTACAGGGGGCCTTCAATGAGCAGTTCTTC. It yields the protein CASSLQGAFNEQFF.

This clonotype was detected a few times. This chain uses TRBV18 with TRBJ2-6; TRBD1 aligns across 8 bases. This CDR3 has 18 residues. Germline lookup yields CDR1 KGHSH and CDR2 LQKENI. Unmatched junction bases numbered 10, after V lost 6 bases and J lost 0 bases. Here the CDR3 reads CASSLGQGSPSGANVLTF. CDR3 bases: TGTGCCAGCTCCCTCGGACAGGGAAGTCCCTCTGGGGCCAACGTCCTGACTTTC.

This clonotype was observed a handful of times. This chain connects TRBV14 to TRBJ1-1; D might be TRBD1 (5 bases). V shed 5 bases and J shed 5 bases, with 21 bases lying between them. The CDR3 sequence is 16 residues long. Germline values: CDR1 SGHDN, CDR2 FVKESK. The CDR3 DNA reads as TGTGCCAGCAGCAGAGGTCCGTCAGGGCGTCTGACTGAAGCTTTCTTT. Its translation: CASSRGPSGRLTEAFF.

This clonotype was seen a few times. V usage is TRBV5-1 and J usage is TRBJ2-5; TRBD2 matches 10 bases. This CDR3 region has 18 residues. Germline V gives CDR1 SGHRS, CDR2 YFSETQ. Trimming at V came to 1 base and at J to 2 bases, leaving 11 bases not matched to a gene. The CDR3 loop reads CASSLPPYSGGPQETQYF. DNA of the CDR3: TGCGCCAGCAGCTTGCCCCCTTATAGCGGGGGGCCTCAAGAGACCCAGTACTTC.

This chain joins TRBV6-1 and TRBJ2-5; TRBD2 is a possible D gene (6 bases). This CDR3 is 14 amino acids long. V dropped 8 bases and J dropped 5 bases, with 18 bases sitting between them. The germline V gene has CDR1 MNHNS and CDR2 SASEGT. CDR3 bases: TGTGCCAGCCTACAGCAGGTCGGAGGGGAGACCCAGTACTTC. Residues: CASLQQVGGETQYF.

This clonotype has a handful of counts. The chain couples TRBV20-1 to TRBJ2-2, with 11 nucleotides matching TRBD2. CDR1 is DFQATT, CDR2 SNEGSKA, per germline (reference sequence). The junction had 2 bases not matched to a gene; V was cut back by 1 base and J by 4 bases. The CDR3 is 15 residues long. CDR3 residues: CSARVLAGATGELFF. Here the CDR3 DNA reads TGCAGTGCTAGAGTACTAGCGGGGGCCACCGGGGAGCTGTTTTTT.

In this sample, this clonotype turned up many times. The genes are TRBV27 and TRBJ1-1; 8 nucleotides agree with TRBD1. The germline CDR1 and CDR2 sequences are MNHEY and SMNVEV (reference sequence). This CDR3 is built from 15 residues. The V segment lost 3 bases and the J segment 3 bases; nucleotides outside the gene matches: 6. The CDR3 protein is CASSLTGEVDTEAFF. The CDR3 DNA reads TGTGCCAGCAGTTTGACAGGGGAGGTTGACACTGAAGCTTTCTTT.

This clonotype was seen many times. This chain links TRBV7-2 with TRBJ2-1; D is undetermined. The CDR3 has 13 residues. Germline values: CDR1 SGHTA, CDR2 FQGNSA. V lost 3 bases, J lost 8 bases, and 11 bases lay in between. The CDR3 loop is CASSLGILDEQFF. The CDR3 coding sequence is TGTGCCAGCAGCTTGGGTATTCTCGATGAGCAGTTCTTC. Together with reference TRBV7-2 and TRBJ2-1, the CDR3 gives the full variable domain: GAGVSQSPSNKVTEKGKDVELRCDPISGHTALYWYRQSLGQGLEFLIYFQGNSAPDKSGLPSDRFSAERTGGSVSTLTIQRTQQEDSAVYLCASSLGILDEQFFGPGTRLTVL.

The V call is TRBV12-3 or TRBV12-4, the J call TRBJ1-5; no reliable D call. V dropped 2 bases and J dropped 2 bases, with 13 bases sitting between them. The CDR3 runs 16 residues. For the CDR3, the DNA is TGTGCCAGCAGTTTAACCCCCCCTGTTGGCAATCAGCCCCAGCATTTT. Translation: CASSLTPPVGNQPQHF.

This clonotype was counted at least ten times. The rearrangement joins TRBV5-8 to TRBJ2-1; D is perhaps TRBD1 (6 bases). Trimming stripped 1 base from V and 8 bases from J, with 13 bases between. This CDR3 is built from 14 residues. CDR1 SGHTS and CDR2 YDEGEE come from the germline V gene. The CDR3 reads CASSLWAGEYEQFF. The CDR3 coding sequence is TGTGCCAGCAGCTTGTGGGCAGGGGAATATGAGCAGTTCTTC.

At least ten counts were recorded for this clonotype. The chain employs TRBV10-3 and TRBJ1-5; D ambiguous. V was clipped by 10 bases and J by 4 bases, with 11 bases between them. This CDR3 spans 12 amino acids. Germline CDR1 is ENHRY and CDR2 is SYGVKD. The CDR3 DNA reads TGTGCCACCGCCGACGGGAATCAGCCCCAGCATTTT. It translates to CATADGNQPQHF.

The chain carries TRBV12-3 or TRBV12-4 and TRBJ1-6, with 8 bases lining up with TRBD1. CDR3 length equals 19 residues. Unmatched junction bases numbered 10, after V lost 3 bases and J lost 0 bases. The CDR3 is CASSFGGYRGSSYNSPLHF. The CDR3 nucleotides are TGTGCCAGCAGTTTCGGAGGGTACAGGGGGAGCTCCTATAATTCACCCCTCCACTTT.

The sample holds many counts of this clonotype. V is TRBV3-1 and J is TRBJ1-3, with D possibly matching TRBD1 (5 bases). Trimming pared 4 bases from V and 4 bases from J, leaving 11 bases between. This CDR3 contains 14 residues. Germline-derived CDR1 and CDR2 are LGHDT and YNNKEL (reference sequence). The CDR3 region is CASSLRDPGNTIYF. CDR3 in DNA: TGTGCCAGCAGCCTCAGGGACCCCGGAAACACCATATATTTT.

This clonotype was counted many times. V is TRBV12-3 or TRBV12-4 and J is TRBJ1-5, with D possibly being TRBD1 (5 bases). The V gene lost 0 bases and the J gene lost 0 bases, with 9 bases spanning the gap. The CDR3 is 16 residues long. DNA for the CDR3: TGTGCCAGCAGTTTAGCGCTTGGGGGTAGCAATCAGCCCCAGCATTTT. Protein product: CASSLALGGSNQPQHF.

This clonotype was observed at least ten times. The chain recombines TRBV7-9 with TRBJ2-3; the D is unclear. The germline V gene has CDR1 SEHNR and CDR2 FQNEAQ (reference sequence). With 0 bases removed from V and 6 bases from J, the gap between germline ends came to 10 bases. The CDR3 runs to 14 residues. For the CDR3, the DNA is TGTGCCAGCAGCTTAGCGGATCGTAGGGATACGCAGTATTTT. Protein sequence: CASSLADRRDTQYF.

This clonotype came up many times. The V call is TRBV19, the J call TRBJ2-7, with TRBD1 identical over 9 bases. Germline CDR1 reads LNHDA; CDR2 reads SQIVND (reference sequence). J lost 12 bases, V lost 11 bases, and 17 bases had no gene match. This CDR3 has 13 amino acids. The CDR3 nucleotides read TGTGCCTCTTCAGAGGGCATCCGGGACAGGGCGTACTTC. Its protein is CASSEGIRDRAYF.

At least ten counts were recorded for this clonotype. This CDR3 reads CASSEGLAEKFF. CDR3 nucleotide sequence: TGTGCCAGCAGTGAAGGACTAGCGGAAAAGTTCTTC. V and J are TRBV2 and TRBJ2-1; 9 positions agree with TRBD2. With 1 base clipped from V and 14 bases from J, the junction kept 3 bases outside the gene matches. Germline lookup yields CDR1 SNHLY and CDR2 FYNNEI. The CDR3 has 12 residues. The whole variable domain, remainder taken from reference TRBV2 and TRBJ2-1, is EPEVTQTPSHQVTQMGQEVILRCVPISNHLYFYWYRQILGQKVEFLVSFYNNEISEKSEIFDDQFSVERPDGSNFTLKIRSTKLEDSAMYFCASSEGLAEKFFGPGTRLTVL.

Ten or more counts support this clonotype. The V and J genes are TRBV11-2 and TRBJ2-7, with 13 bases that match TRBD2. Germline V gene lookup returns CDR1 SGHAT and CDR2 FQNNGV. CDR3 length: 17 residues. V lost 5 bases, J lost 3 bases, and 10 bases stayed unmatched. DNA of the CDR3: TGTGCCAGCAGCCGAATCCGGACTAGCGGGGGCCTCTACGAGCAGTACTTC. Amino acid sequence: CASSRIRTSGGLYEQYF.

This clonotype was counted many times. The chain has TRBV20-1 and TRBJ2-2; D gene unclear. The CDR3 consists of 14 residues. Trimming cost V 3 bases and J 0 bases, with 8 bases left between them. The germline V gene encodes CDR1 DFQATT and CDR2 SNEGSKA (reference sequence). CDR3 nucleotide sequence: TGCAGTGCTAGTCCGGTCGCGAACACCGGGGAGCTGTTTTTT. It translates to CSASPVANTGELFF.